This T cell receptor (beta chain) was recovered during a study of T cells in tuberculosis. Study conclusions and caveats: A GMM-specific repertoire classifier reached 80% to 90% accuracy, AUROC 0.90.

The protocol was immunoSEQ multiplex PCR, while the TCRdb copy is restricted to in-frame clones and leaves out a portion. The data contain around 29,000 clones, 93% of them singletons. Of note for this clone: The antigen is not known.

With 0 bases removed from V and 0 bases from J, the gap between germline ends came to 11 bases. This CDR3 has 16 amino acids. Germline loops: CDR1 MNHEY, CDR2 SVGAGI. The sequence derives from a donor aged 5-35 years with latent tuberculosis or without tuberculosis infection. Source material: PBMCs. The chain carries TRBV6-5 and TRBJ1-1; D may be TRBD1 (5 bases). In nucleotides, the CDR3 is TGTGCCAGCAGTTACTCGGGACTACCCATGAACACTGAAGCTTTCTTT. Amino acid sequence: CASSYSGLPMNTEAFF.